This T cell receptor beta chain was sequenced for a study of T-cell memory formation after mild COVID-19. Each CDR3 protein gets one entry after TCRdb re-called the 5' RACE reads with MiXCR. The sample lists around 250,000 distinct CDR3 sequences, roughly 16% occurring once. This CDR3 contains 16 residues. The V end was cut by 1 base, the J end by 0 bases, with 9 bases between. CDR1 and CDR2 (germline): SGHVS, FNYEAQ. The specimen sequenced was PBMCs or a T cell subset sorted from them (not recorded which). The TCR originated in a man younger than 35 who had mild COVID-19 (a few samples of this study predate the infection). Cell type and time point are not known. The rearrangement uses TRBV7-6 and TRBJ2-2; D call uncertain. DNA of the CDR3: TGTGCCAGCAGCTTAGAACCGTTCGCGAACACCGGGGAGCTGTTTTTT. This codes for CASSLEPFANTGELFF.